This T cell receptor (beta chain) was documented in a study of control samples from healthy donors and cancer patients. This clone was recorded only once. Generated by immunoSEQ multiplex PCR, the TCRdb table keeps only in-frame clones and is missing some. The data show roughly 450,000 clones, approximately 92% seen once. Trimming removed 8 bases from V and 1 base from J, with 15 bases in between. Germline V gene data show CDR1 as LNHDA and CDR2 as SQIVND (reference sequence). The CDR3 covers 16 residues. This clonotype was obtained from a man aged 35-49 years with head and neck cancer. The sample taken for sequencing was PBMCs. This chain uses TRBV19 with TRBJ2-6; D is unresolved. Here the CDR3 DNA reads TGTGCCAGTCGAGCCAGCTCCATTTCTGGGGCCAACGTCCTGACTTTC. This encodes CASRASSISGANVLTF.